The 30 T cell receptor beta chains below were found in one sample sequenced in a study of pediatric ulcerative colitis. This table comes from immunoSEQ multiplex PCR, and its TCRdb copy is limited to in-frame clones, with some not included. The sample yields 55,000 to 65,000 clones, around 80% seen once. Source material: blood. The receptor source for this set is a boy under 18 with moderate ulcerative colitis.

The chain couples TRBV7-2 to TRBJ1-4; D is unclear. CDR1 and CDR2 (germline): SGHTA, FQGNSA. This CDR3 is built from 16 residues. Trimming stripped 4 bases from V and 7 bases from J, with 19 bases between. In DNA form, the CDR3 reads TGTGCCAGCAGCTCCAACGCGGGGTTGGTTGGTGAAAAACTGTTTTTT. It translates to CASSSNAGLVGEKLFF.

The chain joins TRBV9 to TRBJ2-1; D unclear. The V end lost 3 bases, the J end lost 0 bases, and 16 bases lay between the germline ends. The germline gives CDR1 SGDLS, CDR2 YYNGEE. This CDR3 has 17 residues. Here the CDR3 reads CASSGSRNKSSYNEQFF. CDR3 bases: TGTGCCAGCAGCGGCTCAAGGAATAAGAGCTCCTACAATGAGCAGTTCTTC.

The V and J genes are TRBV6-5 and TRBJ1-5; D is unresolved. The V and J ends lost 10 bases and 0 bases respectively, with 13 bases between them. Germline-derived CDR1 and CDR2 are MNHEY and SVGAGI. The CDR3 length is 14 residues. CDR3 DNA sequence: TGTGCCACCGCCAGCTCGTTTAGCAATCAGCCCCAGCATTTT. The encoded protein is CATASSFSNQPQHF.

The CDR3 DNA reads TGCGCCAGCAGCCCCCGACAGGGGGCGCAATGGACCCAGTACTTC. Protein sequence: CASSPRQGAQWTQYF. The chain joins TRBV4-3 to TRBJ2-5; 10 bases map to TRBD1. The CDR3 totals 15 residues. The junction had 9 bases not matched to a gene; V was cut back by 4 bases and J by 7 bases. The germline gives CDR1 LGHNA, CDR2 YSLEER.

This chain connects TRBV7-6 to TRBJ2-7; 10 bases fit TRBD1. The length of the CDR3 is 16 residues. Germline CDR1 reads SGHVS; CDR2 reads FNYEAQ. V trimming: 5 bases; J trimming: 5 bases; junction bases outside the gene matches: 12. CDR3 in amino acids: CASSGGWRQGANEQYF. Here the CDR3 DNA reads TGTGCCAGCAGCGGGGGGTGGAGACAGGGGGCGAACGAGCAGTACTTC.

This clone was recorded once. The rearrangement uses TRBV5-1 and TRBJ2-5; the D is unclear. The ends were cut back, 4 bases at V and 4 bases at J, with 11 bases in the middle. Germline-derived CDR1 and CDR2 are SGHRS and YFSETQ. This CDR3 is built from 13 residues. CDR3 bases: TGCGCCAGCAGCCGTGATAAGGGAGAGACCCAGTACTTC. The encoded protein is CASSRDKGETQYF.

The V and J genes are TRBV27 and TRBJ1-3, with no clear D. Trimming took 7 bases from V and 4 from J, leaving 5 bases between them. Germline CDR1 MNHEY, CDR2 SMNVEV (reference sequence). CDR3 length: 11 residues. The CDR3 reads CASTYGNTIYF. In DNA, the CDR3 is TGTGCCAGCACTTACGGAAACACCATATATTTT.

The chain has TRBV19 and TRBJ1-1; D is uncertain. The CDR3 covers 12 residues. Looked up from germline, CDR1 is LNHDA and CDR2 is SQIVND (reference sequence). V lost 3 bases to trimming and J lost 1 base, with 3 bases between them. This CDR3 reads CASSISNTEAFF. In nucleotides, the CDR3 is TGTGCCAGTAGTATTTCGAACACTGAAGCTTTCTTT.

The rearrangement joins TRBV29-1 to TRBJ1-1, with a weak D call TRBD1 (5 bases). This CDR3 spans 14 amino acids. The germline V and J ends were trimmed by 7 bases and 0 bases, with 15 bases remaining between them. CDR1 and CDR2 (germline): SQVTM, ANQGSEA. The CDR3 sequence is CSARGGDLNTEAFF. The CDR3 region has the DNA TGCAGCGCTCGTGGGGGGGACCTGAACACTGAAGCTTTCTTT.

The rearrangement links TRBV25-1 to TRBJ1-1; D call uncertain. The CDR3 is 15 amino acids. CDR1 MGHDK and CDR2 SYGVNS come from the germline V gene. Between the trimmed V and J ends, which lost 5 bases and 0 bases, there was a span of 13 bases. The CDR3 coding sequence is TGTGCCAGCAGTTTCGACGGCGGATTGAACACTGAAGCTTTCTTT. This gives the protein CASSFDGGLNTEAFF.

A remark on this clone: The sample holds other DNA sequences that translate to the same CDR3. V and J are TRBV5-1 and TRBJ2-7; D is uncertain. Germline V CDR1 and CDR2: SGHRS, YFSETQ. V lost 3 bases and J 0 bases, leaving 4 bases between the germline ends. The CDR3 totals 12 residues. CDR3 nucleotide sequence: TGCGCCAGCAGCTCCCGCTCCTACGAGCAGTACTTC. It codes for CASSSRSYEQYF.

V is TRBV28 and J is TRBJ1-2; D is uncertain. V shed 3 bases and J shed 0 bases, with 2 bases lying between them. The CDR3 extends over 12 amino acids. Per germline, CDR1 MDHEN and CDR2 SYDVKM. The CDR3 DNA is TGTGCCAGCAGTTTCCCTAACTATGGCTACACCTTC. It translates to CASSFPNYGYTF.

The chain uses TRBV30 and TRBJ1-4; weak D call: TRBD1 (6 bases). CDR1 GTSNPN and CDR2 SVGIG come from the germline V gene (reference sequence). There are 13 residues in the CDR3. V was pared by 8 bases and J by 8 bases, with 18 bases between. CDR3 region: CAARGGVVEKLFF. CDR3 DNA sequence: TGTGCCGCCAGAGGGGGAGTGGTCGAAAAACTGTTTTTT.

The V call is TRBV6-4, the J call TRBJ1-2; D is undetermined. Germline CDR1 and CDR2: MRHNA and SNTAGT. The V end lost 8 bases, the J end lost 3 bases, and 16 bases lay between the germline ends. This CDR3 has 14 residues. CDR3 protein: CASLLGGGYYGYTF. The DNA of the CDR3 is TGTGCCAGCCTACTTGGAGGAGGGTACTATGGCTACACCTTC.

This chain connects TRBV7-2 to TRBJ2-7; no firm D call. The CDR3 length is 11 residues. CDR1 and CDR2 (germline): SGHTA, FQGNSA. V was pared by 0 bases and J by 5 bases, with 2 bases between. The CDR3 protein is CASSLAHEQYF. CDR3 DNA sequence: TGTGCCAGCAGCTTAGCCCACGAGCAGTACTTC.

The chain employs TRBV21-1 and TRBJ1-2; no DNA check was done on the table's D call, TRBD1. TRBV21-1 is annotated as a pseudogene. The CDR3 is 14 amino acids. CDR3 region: CASSSPWGQDGYTF. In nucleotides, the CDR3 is TGTGCCAGCAGCTCTCCGTGGGGACAGGACGGCTACACCTTC.

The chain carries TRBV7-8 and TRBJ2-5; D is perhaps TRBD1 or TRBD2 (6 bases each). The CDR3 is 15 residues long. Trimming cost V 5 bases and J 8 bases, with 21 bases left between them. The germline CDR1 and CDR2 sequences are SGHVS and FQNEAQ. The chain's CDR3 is CASSGGDTARVTQYF. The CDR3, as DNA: TGTGCCAGCAGCGGCGGGGACACCGCTAGAGTCACCCAGTACTTC.

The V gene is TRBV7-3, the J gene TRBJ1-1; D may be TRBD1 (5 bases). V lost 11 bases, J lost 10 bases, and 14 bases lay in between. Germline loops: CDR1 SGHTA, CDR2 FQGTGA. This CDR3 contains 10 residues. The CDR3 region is CASNGARAFF. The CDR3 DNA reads TGTGCCTCAAACGGGGCTCGAGCTTTCTTT.

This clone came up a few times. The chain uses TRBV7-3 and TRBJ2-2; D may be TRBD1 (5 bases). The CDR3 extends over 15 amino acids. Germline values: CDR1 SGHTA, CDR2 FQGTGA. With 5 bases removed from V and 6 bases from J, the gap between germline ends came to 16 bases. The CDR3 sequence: CASSPVGRTAGELFF. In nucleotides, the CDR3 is TGTGCCAGCAGCCCCGTGGGGCGCACGGCCGGGGAGCTGTTTTTT.

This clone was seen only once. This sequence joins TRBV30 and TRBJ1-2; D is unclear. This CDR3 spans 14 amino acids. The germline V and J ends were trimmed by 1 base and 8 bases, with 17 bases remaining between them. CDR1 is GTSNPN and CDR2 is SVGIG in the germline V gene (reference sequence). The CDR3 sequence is CAWSGLLGLGGYTF. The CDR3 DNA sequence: TGTGCCTGGAGTGGACTTTTGGGCCTTGGCGGCTACACCTTC.

In DNA, the CDR3 is TGTGCCAGTAGTATCCAACAGGGTGGAAACACCATATATTTT. It is translated as CASSIQQGGNTIYF. The gene calls are TRBV19 and TRBJ1-3; D possibly corresponds to TRBD1 (6 bases). Germline lookup yields CDR1 LNHDA and CDR2 SQIVND (reference sequence). The CDR3 sequence is 14 residues long. Deletions cut 3 bases from V and 3 bases from J, with 9 bases between.

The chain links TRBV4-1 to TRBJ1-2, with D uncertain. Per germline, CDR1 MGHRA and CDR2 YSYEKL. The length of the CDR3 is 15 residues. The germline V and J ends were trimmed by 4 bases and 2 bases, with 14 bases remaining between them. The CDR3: CASSPEARNNYGYTF. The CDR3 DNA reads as TGCGCCAGCAGCCCGGAAGCGAGGAACAACTATGGCTACACCTTC.

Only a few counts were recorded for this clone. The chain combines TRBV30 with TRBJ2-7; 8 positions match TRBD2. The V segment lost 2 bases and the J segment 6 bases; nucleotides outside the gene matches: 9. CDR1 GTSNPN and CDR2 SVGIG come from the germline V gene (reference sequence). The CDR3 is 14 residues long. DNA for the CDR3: TGTGCCTGGAGTTTAGAGCGGGAGCTAGCCGAGCAGTACTTC. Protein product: CAWSLERELAEQYF.

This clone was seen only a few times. The CDR3 nucleotides are TGTGCCAGCAGCCGTTCACAGGGGGCGCAGGGTGGCTACACCTTC. Encoded protein: CASSRSQGAQGGYTF. The rearrangement joins TRBV4-2 to TRBJ1-2; 9 positions agree with TRBD1. Germline loops: CDR1 LGHNA, CDR2 YNFKEQ. CDR3 length: 15 amino acids. V gave up 4 bases and J gave up 7 bases; unmatched junction bases: 10.

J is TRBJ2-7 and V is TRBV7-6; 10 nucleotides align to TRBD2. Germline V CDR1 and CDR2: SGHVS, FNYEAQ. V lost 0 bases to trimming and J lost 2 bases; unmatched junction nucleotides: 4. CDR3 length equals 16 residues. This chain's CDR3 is CASSLAVAGGTYEQYF. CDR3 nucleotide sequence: TGTGCCAGCAGCTTAGCCGTAGCGGGAGGAACCTACGAGCAGTACTTC.

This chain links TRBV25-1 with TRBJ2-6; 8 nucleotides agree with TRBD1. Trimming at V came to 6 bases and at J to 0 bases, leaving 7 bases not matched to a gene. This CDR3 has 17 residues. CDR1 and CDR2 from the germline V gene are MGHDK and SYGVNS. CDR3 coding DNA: TGTGCCAGCAGAGGACAGGGATCTTCCTCTGGGGCCAACGTCCTGACTTTC. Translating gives CASRGQGSSSGANVLTF.

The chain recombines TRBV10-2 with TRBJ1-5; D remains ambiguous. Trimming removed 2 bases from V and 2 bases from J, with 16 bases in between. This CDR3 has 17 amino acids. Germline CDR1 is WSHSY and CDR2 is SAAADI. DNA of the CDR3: TGCGCCAGCAGTGAGAGATTTGGGTCTTCGCGCAATCAGCCCCAGCATTTT. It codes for CASSERFGSSRNQPQHF.

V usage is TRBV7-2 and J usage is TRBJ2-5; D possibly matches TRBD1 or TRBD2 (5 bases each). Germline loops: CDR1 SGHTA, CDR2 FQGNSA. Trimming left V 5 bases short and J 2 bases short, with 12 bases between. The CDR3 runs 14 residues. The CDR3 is CASSATRGQETQYF. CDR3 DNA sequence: TGTGCCAGCAGCGCCACTAGGGGTCAAGAGACCCAGTACTTC.

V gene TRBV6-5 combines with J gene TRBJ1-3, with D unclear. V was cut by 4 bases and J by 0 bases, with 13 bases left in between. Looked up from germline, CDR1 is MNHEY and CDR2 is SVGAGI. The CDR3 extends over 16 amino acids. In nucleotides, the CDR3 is TGTGCCAGCAGTTTGGACGGGTACACCTCTGGAAACACCATATATTTT. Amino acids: CASSLDGYTSGNTIYF.

As DNA, the CDR3 is TGTGCCAGCAGTGCGTCCGGGCCGTTCACCGGGGAGCTGTTTTTT. Translation gives CASSASGPFTGELFF. This chain connects TRBV9 to TRBJ2-2; D gene ambiguous. V lost 5 bases, J lost 4 bases, and 15 bases lay in between. This CDR3 is built from 15 residues. From germline, CDR1 is SGDLS and CDR2 YYNGEE.